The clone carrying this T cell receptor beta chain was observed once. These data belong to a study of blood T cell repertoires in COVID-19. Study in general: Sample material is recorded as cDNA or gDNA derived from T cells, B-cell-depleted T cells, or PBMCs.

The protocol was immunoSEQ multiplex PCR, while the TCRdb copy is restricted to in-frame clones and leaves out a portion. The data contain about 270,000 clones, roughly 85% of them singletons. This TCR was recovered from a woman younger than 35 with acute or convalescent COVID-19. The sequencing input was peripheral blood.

CDR3 bases: TGTGCCAGCTCACCAATGCAGGGCAATGAGCAGTTCTTC. This sequence encodes CASSPMQGNEQFF. The rearrangement joins TRBV18 to TRBJ2-1, with D perhaps TRBD1 (5 bases). The V and J ends lost 2 bases and 6 bases respectively, with 8 bases between them. Germline V gene lookup returns CDR1 KGHSH and CDR2 LQKENI. This CDR3 contains 13 residues.